This T cell receptor beta chain was identified in a study of HIV-infected patients and healthy controls. Whole blood was used without fractionation, so all unsorted peripheral T cells were included. Enrollment excluded donors with tumors, hepatitis B or C, or recent vaccination. Alpha and beta constant-region primers primed reverse transcription of approximately 0.55 ug RNA. Alpha and beta chain libraries were made separately by chain-specific third strand synthesis with multiplexing indices. Each molecule carried a 12-nucleotide identifier made of two joined random hexamers added before amplification. TCRdb re-analysed the 5' RACE reads in MiXCR, keeping a single row per CDR3 protein. This sample has approximately 5,400 distinct CDR3 sequences, with roughly 25% found just once. Trimming took 5 bases from V and 4 from J; bases not matched to a gene: 0. Per the germline V gene, CDR1 is MNHEY and CDR2 is SMNVEV (reference sequence). The CDR3 runs 12 residues.

At least ten counts were recorded for this clonotype. The TCR comes from an adult with HIV infection. Sequencing used blood, obtained before antiretroviral therapy. The J gene is TRBJ1-1, the V gene TRBV27; 8 positions match TRBD1. The CDR3 DNA reads as TGTGCCAGCAGTACAGGGGGCACTGAAGCTTTCTTT. Translated, it gives CASSTGGTEAFF.